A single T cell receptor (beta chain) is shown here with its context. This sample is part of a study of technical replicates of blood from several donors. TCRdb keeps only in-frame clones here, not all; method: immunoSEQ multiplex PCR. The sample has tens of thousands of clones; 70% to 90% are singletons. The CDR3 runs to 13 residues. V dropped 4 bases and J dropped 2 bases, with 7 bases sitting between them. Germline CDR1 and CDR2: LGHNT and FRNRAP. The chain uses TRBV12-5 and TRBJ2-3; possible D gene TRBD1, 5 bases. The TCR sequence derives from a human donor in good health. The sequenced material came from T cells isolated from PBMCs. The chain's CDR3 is CASGWGYTDTQYF. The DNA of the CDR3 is TGTGCTAGTGGTTGGGGCTACACAGATACGCAGTATTTT.